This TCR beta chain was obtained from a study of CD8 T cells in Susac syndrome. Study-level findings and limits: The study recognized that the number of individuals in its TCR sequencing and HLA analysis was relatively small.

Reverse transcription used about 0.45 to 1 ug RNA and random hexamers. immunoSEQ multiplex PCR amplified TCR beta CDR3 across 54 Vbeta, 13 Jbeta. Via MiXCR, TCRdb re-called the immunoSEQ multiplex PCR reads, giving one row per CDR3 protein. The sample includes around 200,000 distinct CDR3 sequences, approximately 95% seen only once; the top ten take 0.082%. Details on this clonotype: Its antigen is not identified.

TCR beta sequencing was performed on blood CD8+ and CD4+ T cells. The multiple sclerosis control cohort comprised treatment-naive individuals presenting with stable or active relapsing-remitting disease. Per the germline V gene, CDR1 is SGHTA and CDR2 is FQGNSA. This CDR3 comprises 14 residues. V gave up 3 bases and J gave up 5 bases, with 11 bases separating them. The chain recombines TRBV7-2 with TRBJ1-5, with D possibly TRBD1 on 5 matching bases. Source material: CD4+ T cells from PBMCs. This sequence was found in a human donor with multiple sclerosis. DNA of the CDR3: TGTGCCAGCAGCTTGGGCAGGGTGTATCAGCCCCAGCATTTT. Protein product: CASSLGRVYQPQHF.